The source of this T cell receptor (beta chain) is a study of T cell responses to AZD1222 COVID-19 vaccine. General study results and limits: Clonal diversity may have been underestimated in mostly white British donors. Mapped onto spike, vaccine-associated CD4 TCRs spanned it and were dominant at 160-218 and 743-854. Recipients of AZD1222 seropositive at baseline numbered only 5 or 6.

Trimming took 2 bases from V and 6 from J, leaving 11 bases between them. This CDR3 spans 14 amino acids. CDR1 is LGHDT, CDR2 YNNKEL, per germline (reference sequence). The table came from immunoSEQ multiplex PCR; TCRdb's copy has only in-frame clones and leaves some out. Seen here are around 190,000 clones, more than 85% observed once, and the top ten hold over 1.5%. This clone came up once. Its target is not known. This receptor was obtained from an adult who received the AZD1222 COVID-19 vaccine. The sample was peripheral blood, taken 28 days after the second AZD1222 dose. This chain joins TRBV3-1 (or the pseudogene TRBV3-2) and TRBJ2-1, with a weak D call TRBD1 (6 bases). CDR3 bases: TGTGCCAGCAGCCAAACGGACAGTATCAATGAGCAGTTCTTC. This encodes CASSQTDSINEQFF.